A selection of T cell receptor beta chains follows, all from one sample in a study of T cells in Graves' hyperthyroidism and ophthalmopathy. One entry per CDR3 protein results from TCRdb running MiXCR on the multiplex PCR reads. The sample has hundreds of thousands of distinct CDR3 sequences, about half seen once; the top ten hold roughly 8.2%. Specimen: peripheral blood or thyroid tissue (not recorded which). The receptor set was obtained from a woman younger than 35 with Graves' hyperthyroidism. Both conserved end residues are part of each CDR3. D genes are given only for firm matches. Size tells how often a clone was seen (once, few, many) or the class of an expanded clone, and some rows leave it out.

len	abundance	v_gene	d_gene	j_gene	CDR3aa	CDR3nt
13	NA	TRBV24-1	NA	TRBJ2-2	CATSDLDTGELFF	TGTGCCACCAGTGATTTGGACACCGGGGAGCTGTTTTTT
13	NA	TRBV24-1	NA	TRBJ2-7	CATSDGGRGEQYF	TGTGCCACCAGTGACGGTGGGAGAGGCGAGCAGTACTTC
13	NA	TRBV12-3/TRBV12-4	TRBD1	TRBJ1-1	CASSTDRATEAFF	TGTGCCAGCAGTACCGACAGGGCCACTGAAGCTTTCTTT
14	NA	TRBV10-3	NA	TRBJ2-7	CATSDRVDIGEQYF	TGTGCCACCAGTGATAGAGTCGACATCGGCGAGCAGTACTTC
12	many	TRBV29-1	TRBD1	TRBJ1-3	CSVVGQGDTIYF	TGCAGCGTTGTTGGGCAGGGGGACACCATATATTTT
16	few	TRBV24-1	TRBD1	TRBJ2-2	CATSDLTGGRHGELFF	TGTGCCACCAGTGACCTCACAGGGGGCCGACACGGGGAGCTGTTTTTT
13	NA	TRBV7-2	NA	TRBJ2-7	CASSLLGTGEQYF	TGTGCCAGCAGCTTATTGGGGACGGGAGAGCAGTACTTC
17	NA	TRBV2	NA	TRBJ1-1	CASSEPATTMGHTEAFF	TGTGCCAGCAGTGAGCCCGCGACCACAATGGGTCACACTGAAGCTTTCTTT
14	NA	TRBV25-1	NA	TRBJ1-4	CASSGEGTNEKLFF	TGTGCCAGCAGTGGGGAGGGGACTAATGAAAAACTGTTTTTT
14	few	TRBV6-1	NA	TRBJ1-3	CASMGDNAGNTIYF	TGTGCCAGCATGGGGGATAACGCTGGAAACACCATATATTTT
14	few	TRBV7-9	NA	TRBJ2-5	CASSIAEGLGTQYF	TGTGCCAGTAGTATTGCCGAGGGCCTAGGGACCCAGTACTTC
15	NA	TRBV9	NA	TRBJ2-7	CASSVAPGSSYEQYF	TGTGCCAGCAGCGTAGCGCCAGGGAGCTCCTACGAGCAGTACTTC
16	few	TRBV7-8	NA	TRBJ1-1	CASSFYGGTMNTEAFF	TGTGCCAGCAGCTTTTATGGGGGGACGATGAACACTGAAGCTTTCTTT
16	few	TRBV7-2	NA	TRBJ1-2	CASSARTGLMLRGYTF	TGTGCCAGTAGTGCCCGAACAGGACTAATGCTGAGAGGCTACACCTTC
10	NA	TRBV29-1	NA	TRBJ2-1	CSVADSEQFF	TGCAGCGTTGCCGACAGTGAGCAGTTCTTC
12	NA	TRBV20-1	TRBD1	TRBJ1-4	CSGDSVNEKLFF	TGCAGTGGGGACAGCGTTAATGAAAAACTGTTTTTT
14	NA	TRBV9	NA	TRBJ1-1	CASSVEPLNTEAFF	TGTGCCAGCAGCGTAGAGCCCCTGAACACTGAAGCTTTCTTT
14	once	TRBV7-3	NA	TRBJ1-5	CASSISGTGPYEHF	TGTGCCAGCAGCATTAGCGGGACGGGCCCCTACGAGCATTTT
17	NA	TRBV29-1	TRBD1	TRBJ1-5	CASSARTGGFGNQPQHF	TGTGCCAGTAGTGCCAGGACAGGGGGCTTTGGCAATCAGCCCCAGCATTTT
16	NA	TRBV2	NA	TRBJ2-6	CASSEEGATGANVLTF	TGTGCCAGCAGTGAGGAGGGGGCGACGGGGGCCAACGTCCTGACTTTC
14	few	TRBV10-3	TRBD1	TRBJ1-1	CASSYSTGSTEAFF	TGTGCCAGCAGTTATTCGACAGGGTCCACTGAAGCTTTCTTT
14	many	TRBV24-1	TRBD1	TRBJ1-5	CATSDDRGHQPQHF	TGTGCCACCAGTGATGACAGGGGGCATCAGCCCCAGCATTTT
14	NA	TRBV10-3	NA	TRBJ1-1	CATRGEGGNTEAFF	TGTGCCACCAGAGGGGAGGGAGGGAACACTGAAGCTTTCTTT